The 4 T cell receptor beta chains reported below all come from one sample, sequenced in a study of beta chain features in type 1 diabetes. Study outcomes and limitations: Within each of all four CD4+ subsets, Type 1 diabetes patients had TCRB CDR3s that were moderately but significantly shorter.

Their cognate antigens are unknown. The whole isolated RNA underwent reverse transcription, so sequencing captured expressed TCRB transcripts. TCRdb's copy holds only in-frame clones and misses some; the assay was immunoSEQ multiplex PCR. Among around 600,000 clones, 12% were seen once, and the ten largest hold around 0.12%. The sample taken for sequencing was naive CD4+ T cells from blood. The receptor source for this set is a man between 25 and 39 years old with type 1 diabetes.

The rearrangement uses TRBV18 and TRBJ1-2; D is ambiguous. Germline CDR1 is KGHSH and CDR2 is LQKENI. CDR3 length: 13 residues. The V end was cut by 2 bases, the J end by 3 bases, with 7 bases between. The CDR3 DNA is TGTGCCAGCTCACCAGTCAGCGACTATGGCTACACCTTC. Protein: CASSPVSDYGYTF.

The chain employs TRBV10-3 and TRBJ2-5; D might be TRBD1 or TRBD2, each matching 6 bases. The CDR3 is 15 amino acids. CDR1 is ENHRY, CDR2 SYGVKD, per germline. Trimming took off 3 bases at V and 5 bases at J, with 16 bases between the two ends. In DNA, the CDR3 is TGTGCCATCAGTGATGGAGGGGGAATTTCTGAGACCCAGTACTTC. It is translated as CAISDGGGISETQYF.

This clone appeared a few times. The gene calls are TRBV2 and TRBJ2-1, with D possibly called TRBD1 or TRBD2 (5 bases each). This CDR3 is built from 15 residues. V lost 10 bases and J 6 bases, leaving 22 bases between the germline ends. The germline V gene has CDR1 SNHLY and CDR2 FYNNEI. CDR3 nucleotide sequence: TGTGCCATGCTGACGGGTAGCTTGGGGACCAATGAGCAGTTCTTC. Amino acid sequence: CAMLTGSLGTNEQFF. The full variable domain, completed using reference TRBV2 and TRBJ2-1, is EPEVTQTPSHQVTQMGQEVILRCVPISNHLYFYWYRQILGQKVEFLVSFYNNEISEKSEIFDDQFSVERPDGSNFTLKIRSTKLEDSAMYFCAMLTGSLGTNEQFFGPGTRLTVL.

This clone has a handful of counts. The CDR3 reads CASSLVRASGSTDTQYF. The CDR3 coding sequence is TGTGCCAGCAGCTTGGTAAGGGCTAGCGGGAGCACAGATACGCAGTATTTT. The chain uses TRBV5-6 and TRBJ2-3; TRBD2 matches at 8 bases. Germline values: CDR1 SGHDT, CDR2 YYEEEE. This CDR3 is 17 amino acids long. V trimming: 0 bases; J trimming: 0 bases; junction bases outside the gene matches: 6.